A selection of T cell receptor beta chains follows, all from one sample in a study of memory CD8 T cells in hepatitis C reinfection. The method was immunoSEQ multiplex PCR; TCRdb's version includes in-frame clones alone and lacks a portion of them. The sample contains about 50,000 clones, about 88% of which appear only once. Sample: naive CD8+ T cells sorted from blood. The origin of the receptors is a man between 18 and 35 years old with hepatitis C virus infection. Both conserved end residues are part of each CDR3. D genes are given only for firm matches. Clone size is not always given. Where it is, it says once, few, many or a class for expanded clones.

d_gene	abundance	j_gene	v_gene	CDR3nt	CDR3aa
NA	NA	TRBJ1-1	TRBV9	TGTGCCAGCAGCCAGGGAGGGGCTGAAGCTTTCTTT	CASSQGGAEAFF
NA	few	TRBJ1-3	TRBV4-3	TGCGCCAGCAGCCAAGAAGGGGGCTCTGGAAACACCATATATTTT	CASSQEGGSGNTIYF
NA	NA	TRBJ1-1	TRBV30	TGTGCCTGGAGGTTGGAGATAAGCGGCACTGAAGCTTTCTTT	CAWRLEISGTEAFF
NA	NA	TRBJ1-2	TRBV27	TGTGCCAGCAGAACCCTCGACTGGTCTTCGGGAGGCTACACCTTC	CASRTLDWSSGGYTF
TRBD1	NA	TRBJ2-7	TRBV27	TGTGCCAGCAGCTATTACACTTCCGGGACAGGGGTCTACGAGCAGTACTTC	CASSYYTSGTGVYEQYF
NA	NA	TRBJ2-2	TRBV4-1	TGCGCCAGCAGCCAAGGGGGGGACACCGGGGAGCTGTTTTTT	CASSQGGDTGELFF
NA	NA	TRBJ2-7	TRBV6-6	TGTGCCAGCAGTTTTGACACCTACCTCTACGAGCAGTACTTC	CASSFDTYLYEQYF
NA	NA	TRBJ2-7	TRBV19	TGTGCCAGTAGTAGCGCCACAGGGCTCTCCTACGAGCAGTACTTC	CASSSATGLSYEQYF
NA	NA	TRBJ1-3	TRBV19	TGTGCCAGTAGGGCAGGGGCGGACTCTGGAAACACCATATATTTT	CASRAGADSGNTIYF
NA	NA	TRBJ2-1	TRBV29-1	TGCAGCGTTGAAGATCGGCAGGGGAGGGACAATGAGCAGTTCTTC	CSVEDRQGRDNEQFF
NA	once	TRBJ1-2	TRBV2	TGTGCCAGCCGGGGGATTTACTATGGCTACACCTTC	CASRGIYYGYTF
TRBD2	NA	TRBJ2-1	TRBV29-1	TGCAGCGTTCTCCTAGCGGAGGGTGGGCAGTTCTTC	CSVLLAEGGQFF
TRBD1	NA	TRBJ2-5	TRBV27	TGTGCCAGCAGGAGGGACAGGAATAAAGAGACCCAGTACTTC	CASRRDRNKETQYF
TRBD1	NA	TRBJ1-2	TRBV7-9	TGTACCAGCAGCTTAGATTCCGGGACAGGGGTTAATGGCTACACCTTC	CTSSLDSGTGVNGYTF
NA	NA	TRBJ1-2	TRBV30	TGTGCCTATCCTACGTTGGAGGGTGGTAATTATGGCTACACCTTC	CAYPTLEGGNYGYTF
TRBD2	NA	TRBJ2-1	TRBV27	TGTGCCAGCAGTTCAGGGTCTAGCGGGACCTATGAGCAGTTCTTC	CASSSGSSGTYEQFF
TRBD2	NA	TRBJ2-5	TRBV11-2	TGTGCCAGCAGCGCCGATCTCCCGGGACTAGCGGGAGCTCAGGGGGAGCAGTACTTC	CASSADLPGLAGAQGEQYF
NA	NA	TRBJ2-7	TRBV7-9	TGTGCCAGCAGCTCTTCCCTGTACAGCTACGAGCAGTACTTC	CASSSSLYSYEQYF
TRBD2	NA	TRBJ2-4	TRBV4-3	TGCGCCAGCAGCCCCCACGGGGCGGGGGGGTCCAAAAACATTCAGTACTTC	CASSPHGAGGSKNIQYF
NA	NA	TRBJ2-1	TRBV19	TGTGCCAGTAGTATAGCGGGCAATGAGCAGTTCTTC	CASSIAGNEQFF
TRBD2	NA	TRBJ2-3	TRBV7-9	TGTGCCAGCAGCTTGTCTAGCGGGGGGCACACAGATACGCAGTATTTT	CASSLSSGGHTDTQYF
NA	NA	TRBJ2-2	TRBV5-1	TGCGCCAGCAGCTTGGAGGGGACTACCGGGGAGCTGTTTTTT	CASSLEGTTGELFF
NA	NA	TRBJ1-3	TRBV5-4	TGTGCCAGCAGCTTTGGCCCGTCCTCTGGAAACACCATATATTTT	CASSFGPSSGNTIYF
NA	NA	TRBJ1-1	TRBV19	TGTGCCAGTAGTATCAGGACAGAGAACACTGAAGCTTTCTTT	CASSIRTENTEAFF
TRBD2	NA	TRBJ2-7	TRBV7-6	TGTGCCAGCAGCCAGACTAGCGGGGGCTCCTACGAGCAGTACTTC	CASSQTSGGSYEQYF
TRBD2	NA	TRBJ2-2	TRBV4-3	TGCGCCAGCAGCCCCTGGGGACTAGCGGACGCGAACACCGGGGAGCTGTTTTTT	CASSPWGLADANTGELFF
NA	NA	TRBJ2-7	TRBV5-4	TGTGCCAGCAGCTTTCCCGGGAGAGGGAACGAGCAGTACTTC	CASSFPGRGNEQYF